The 19 T cell receptor beta chains presented below share a single source sample, sequenced in a study of cytomegalovirus exposure and HLA in healthy donors. The PCR ran on 60 Vbeta and 13 Jbeta primers. Sequencing was performed with immunoSEQ multiplex PCR; in TCRdb, only in-frame clones are kept and a portion is missing. The table lists about 160,000 clones. Sequencing was performed on PBMCs. These receptors were collected from a woman between 55 and 75 years old in good health and CMV-seronegative.

This chain uses TRBV10-3 with TRBJ2-7, with TRBD2 as a possible D gene (7 bases). Germline V CDR1 and CDR2: ENHRY, SYGVKD. CDR3 length: 15 residues. Trimming took off 8 bases at V and 0 bases at J, with 17 bases between the two ends. CDR3 region: CAIRPGGGSSYEQYF. CDR3 DNA: TGTGCCATCCGCCCTGGGGGGGGCAGCTCCTACGAGCAGTACTTC.

V is TRBV7-9 and J is TRBJ2-1; 9 bases agree with TRBD2. With V trimmed by 3 bases and J by 10 bases, 7 bases remained unmatched. The CDR3 is 14 amino acids. Germline lookup yields CDR1 SEHNR and CDR2 FQNEAQ (reference sequence). The CDR3 nucleotides read TGTGCCAGCAGCTTGGGACTAGCCGTGGGAGAGCAGTTCTTC. Translated: CASSLGLAVGEQFF. The complete variable domain, with remaining parts taken from reference TRBV7-9 and TRBJ2-1, reads DTGVSQNPRHKITKRGQNVTFRCDPISEHNRLYWYRQTLGQGPEFLTYFQNEAQLEKSRLLSDRFSAERPKGSFSTLEIQRTEQGDSAMYLCASSLGLAVGEQFFGPGTRLTVL.

The rearrangement joins TRBV27 to TRBJ1-1; TRBD1 matches 12 bases. V shed 3 bases and J 6 bases; nucleotides not matched to a gene: 8. Looked up from germline, CDR1 is MNHEY and CDR2 is SMNVEV (reference sequence). This CDR3 is built from 16 residues. CDR3 DNA: TGTGCCAGCAGTTTCCGCCCGGGACAGGGGGCATCTGAAGCTTTCTTT. As protein: CASSFRPGQGASEAFF.

The rearrangement uses TRBV15 and TRBJ2-7, with TRBD1 matching 7 bases. J lost 1 base, V lost 5 bases, and 8 bases had no gene match. The CDR3 has 15 residues. Germline V CDR1 and CDR2: LNHNV, YYDKDF (reference sequence). The CDR3 sequence is CATSEGATPSYEQYF. The DNA of the CDR3 is TGTGCCACCAGCGAGGGGGCTACCCCGTCCTACGAGCAGTACTTC.

V is TRBV4-2 and J is TRBJ1-1; 8 bases align to TRBD1. CDR1 and CDR2 (germline): LGHNA, YNFKEQ. CDR3 size: 16 residues. The V segment lost 0 bases and the J segment 4 bases; nucleotides outside the gene matches: 7. In DNA form, the CDR3 reads TGTGCCAGCAGCCAAGACTCTGGGACAGGCGGCACTGAAGCTTTCTTT. This encodes CASSQDSGTGGTEAFF.

The chain combines TRBV5-6 with TRBJ1-1; perhaps TRBD1 as D (5 bases). CDR1 is SGHDT and CDR2 is YYEEEE in the germline V gene. Trimming took off 3 bases at V and 11 bases at J, with 14 bases between the two ends. The CDR3 runs 12 residues. CDR3: CASSWGDQRAFF. The CDR3 DNA reads TGTGCCAGCAGCTGGGGGGACCAGAGGGCTTTCTTT.

The chain is built from TRBV21-1 and TRBJ1-5; the DNA was not compared with TRBD1, the D call given in the table. TRBV21-1 is described as a pseudogene. The CDR3 sequence is 18 residues long. CDR3 nucleotide sequence: TGTGCCAGCAGCAAAGGTCAGGGCTTGTTTTTACCCAATCAGCCCCAGCATTTT. Translating gives CASSKGQGLFLPNQPQHF.

The CDR3 spells CATSTPGQVDYGYTF. The CDR3 DNA reads TGTGCCACCAGCACTCCGGGACAGGTGGACTATGGCTACACCTTC. The chain recombines TRBV15 with TRBJ1-2, with 8 bases aligning to TRBD1. Losses at the gene ends were 4 bases for V and 3 bases for J; bases not matched to a gene: 7. Looked up from germline, CDR1 is LNHNV and CDR2 is YYDKDF (reference sequence). This CDR3 has 15 residues.

This chain uses TRBV5-4 with TRBJ2-3; 11 bases match TRBD2. With V trimmed by 5 bases and J by 5 bases, 10 bases remained unmatched. The CDR3 runs 16 residues. Germline CDR1 is SGHNT and CDR2 is YYREEE (reference sequence). The CDR3: CASSPGVAGGLDTQYF. DNA of the CDR3: TGTGCCAGCAGTCCCGGGGTAGCGGGAGGGTTAGATACGCAGTATTTT. Looking up the rest from reference TRBV5-4 and TRBJ2-3 gives the full variable domain: ETGVTQSPTHLIKTRGQQVTLRCSSQSGHNTVSWYQQALGQGPQFIFQYYREEENGRGNFPPRFSGLQFPNYSSELNVNALELDDSALYLCASSPGVAGGLDTQYFGPGTRLTVL.

The chain employs TRBV5-4 and TRBJ2-7; 11 nucleotides line up with TRBD1. The germline CDR1 and CDR2 sequences are SGHNT and YYREEE (reference sequence). The CDR3 consists of 14 residues. With V trimmed by 4 bases and J by 3 bases, 3 bases remained unmatched. As DNA, the CDR3 is TGTGCCAGCAGCCCGGGACAGGGGGTCTACGAGCAGTACTTC. As protein: CASSPGQGVYEQYF.

This chain uses TRBV18 with TRBJ2-2; D call uncertain. CDR3 length equals 14 residues. Trimming took off 0 bases at V and 3 bases at J, with 5 bases between the two ends. The germline gives CDR1 KGHSH, CDR2 LQKENI. The CDR3 DNA follows: TGTGCCAGCTCACCACCCGTCCACACCGGGGAGCTGTTTTTT. As protein: CASSPPVHTGELFF.

The chain's CDR3 is CASSRLDREGGYTF. The CDR3 bases are TGTGCCAGCAGCCGACTGGACAGGGAAGGAGGCTACACCTTC. The chain joins TRBV14 to TRBJ1-2, with 8 bases that match TRBD1. The junction had 9 bases not matched to a gene; V was cut back by 4 bases and J by 8 bases. In germline, CDR1 is SGHDN, CDR2 FVKESK. This CDR3 spans 14 amino acids.

This chain joins TRBV7-9 and TRBJ1-2, with D maybe TRBD1 (6 bases). The CDR3 runs to 13 residues. Trimming took off 4 bases at V and 4 bases at J, with 10 bases between the two ends. Germline loops: CDR1 SEHNR, CDR2 FQNEAQ (reference sequence). CDR3 coding DNA: TGTGCCAGCAGCTCGACAGGTGTCTATGGCTACACCTTC. Its translation: CASSSTGVYGYTF.

The chain employs TRBV12-5 and TRBJ1-5; a possible D gene is TRBD1 (5 bases). V dropped 5 bases and J dropped 7 bases, with 15 bases sitting between them. Germline CDR1 is LGHNT and CDR2 is FRNRAP. The CDR3 has 14 residues. DNA for the CDR3: TGTGCTAGTGGTCCGACGGGGGACTACCAGCCCCAGCATTTT. Translation gives CASGPTGDYQPQHF.

The chain is built from TRBV2 and TRBJ2-3; possibly TRBD2 for D (6 bases). The CDR3 sequence is 14 residues long. The germline V gene encodes CDR1 SNHLY and CDR2 FYNNEI. Trimming left V 7 bases short and J 4 bases short, with 15 bases between. Written as DNA, the CDR3 is TGTGCCAGCACTCTTGACGGGAGCCCAGATACGCAGTATTTT. Its protein product is CASTLDGSPDTQYF. The entire variable domain, with the rest obtained from reference TRBV2 and TRBJ2-3, is as follows: EPEVTQTPSHQVTQMGQEVILRCVPISNHLYFYWYRQILGQKVEFLVSFYNNEISEKSEIFDDQFSVERPDGSNFTLKIRSTKLEDSAMYFCASTLDGSPDTQYFGPGTRLTVL.

This sequence joins TRBV30 and TRBJ1-1; D is uncertain. V shed 8 bases and J shed 4 bases, with 14 bases lying between them. Per the germline V gene, CDR1 is GTSNPN and CDR2 is SVGIG (reference sequence). This CDR3 is built from 12 residues. CDR3 protein: CAAAPTATEAFF. The CDR3, as DNA: TGTGCCGCGGCCCCGACGGCCACTGAAGCTTTCTTT.

The chain is built from TRBV5-1 and TRBJ1-1, with TRBD1 as a possible D gene (6 bases). Trimming took off 4 bases at V and 8 bases at J, with 12 bases between the two ends. This CDR3 comprises 12 residues. Germline CDR1 reads SGHRS; CDR2 reads YFSETQ. The CDR3 region is CASSAQGSEAFF. Here the CDR3 DNA reads TGCGCCAGCAGCGCACAGGGTTCGGAAGCTTTCTTT.

The chain combines TRBV2 with TRBJ1-2; TRBD1 is a possible D gene (6 bases). Per the germline V gene, CDR1 is SNHLY and CDR2 is FYNNEI. V was cut by 8 bases and J by 7 bases, with 11 bases left in between. The CDR3 extends over 11 amino acids. DNA of the CDR3: TGTGCCAGCGGGGGGGGCGGTGGCTACACCTTC. Protein product: CASGGGGGYTF.

The chain has TRBV6-5 and TRBJ2-1; 9 nucleotides align to TRBD1. Germline values: CDR1 MNHEY, CDR2 SVGAGI. The CDR3 extends over 16 amino acids. Trimming at V came to 2 bases and at J to 6 bases, leaving 8 bases not matched to a gene. CDR3 sequence reads: CASSYTGTGSVNEQFF. The DNA for the CDR3 is TGTGCCAGCAGTTACACCGGGACAGGGTCCGTCAATGAGCAGTTCTTC.